This T cell receptor (beta chain) was documented in a study of T cells in Graves' hyperthyroidism and ophthalmopathy. The wider study: Prior to any treatment, at the point of initial diagnosis, peripheral blood was collected.

The PBMCs studied were ones that came from 9 to 10 ml fresh peripheral blood. This clonotype was detected many times. Researchers amplified the TCR beta CDR3 regions from RNA transcripts. HTBI primers were used for first-round RT-PCR of the TCR CDR3. TCRdb re-called the multiplex PCR reads with MiXCR, one entry per CDR3 protein. Of roughly 510,000 distinct CDR3 sequences listed, less than 25% are singletons. Germline V gives CDR1 MDHEN, CDR2 SYDVKM. Trimming stripped 2 bases from V and 3 bases from J, with 23 bases between. This CDR3 is built from 18 residues. The rearrangement links TRBV28 to TRBJ2-7; D perhaps matches TRBD1 (6 bases). This sequence was found in a man younger than 35 with Graves' hyperthyroidism. The sample consisted of blood. CDR3 amino acids: CASSLGLLEAGTNYEQYF. The CDR3 DNA reads as TGTGCCAGCAGTTTAGGCCTCCTCGAAGCCGGGACAAACTACGAGCAGTACTTC. Full variable domain (rest looked up from reference TRBV28 and TRBJ2-7): DVKVTQSSRYLVKRTGEKVFLECVQDMDHENMFWYRQDPGLGLRLIYFSYDVKMKEKGDIPEGYSVSREKKERFSLILESASTNQTSMYLCASSLGLLEAGTNYEQYFGPGTRLTVT.